This T cell receptor beta chain is drawn from a study of regulatory T cells in long-lasting Graves disease (dated by TCRdb to about 2021). With regard to the full study: To count as having persistent Graves' disease, a patient had to have received antithyroid drug treatment for over 5 years with TSH receptor autoantibodies remaining persistently positive. In the clinical cohort, patients with persistent Graves' disease had used antithyroid drugs for an average of around 10 years. The study took place in China and was registered as a clinical trial. Peripheral blood TCR sequencing and RNA sequencing compared persistent Graves' disease patients with newly diagnosed Graves' disease patients. A total of some 35 samples underwent TCR sequencing: approximately 13 from persistent and about 20 from newly diagnosed Graves' disease patients. Findings and caveats that apply to the study as a whole: TRBV28, TRBJ1-2 and TRBJ2-5 were preferentially used in persistent disease, while TRBV20-1 and TRBJ2-1 were favored in newly diagnosed disease. Compared with newly diagnosed patients, persistent Graves' disease patients had lower TCR Shannon entropy and fewer highly expanded clones, which suggests clonal expansion. Only the TCR beta chain was sequenced and analyzed. The authors acknowledged the small sample size as a limitation that may reduce accuracy. The study examined only peripheral blood because the primary lesion, thyroid tissue, could not be accessed. Persistent patients shared more public clonotypes among themselves (2,741) than newly diagnosed patients did (approximately 870).

The method was multiplex PCR. The run used an Illumina HiSeq 4000. To build TCR beta libraries, CDR3 regions were amplified by Arm-PCR using iRepertoire HTBI primers. Before sequencing, the PCR products went through gel purification. In the authors' own workflow: Gene usage analysis of CDR3 amino acid clonotypes relied on the 55 to 80 TRBV and 14 TRBJ segments identified across samples. Filtered high-quality paired reads were merged into contigs using COPE and FqMerger. BLAST was used to align contigs to IMGT TRBV, TRBD and TRBJ reference genes, with CDR3 defined following IMGT. Any clonotype with a frequency above 0.1% was counted as a highly expanded clone. Repertoire diversity was measured by Shannon entropy, and V-J evenness by the Gini coefficient. A clonotype found in more than one individual was treated as public. Through fastp at Q25 and MiXCR, TCRdb rebuilt clones from the public reads, retaining in-frame beta chains. Each record represents a unique CDR3 protein, reported with the most common genes and DNA among its rows. What appears here as the V and J calls and clone size reflects TCRdb's work, not the paper's. In this sample the table shows 600,000 to 850,000 distinct CDR3 sequences, approximately 29% of which occur a single time. The ten largest account for around 40% of the sample.

The time point label corresponds to: persistent/refractory GD, antithyroid drugs over 5 years with positive TRAb. For both TCR sequencing and RNA sequencing, RNA was extracted from PBMCs using TRIzol. Graves' disease was diagnosed according to American Thyroid Association guidelines. Recruitment of patients was carried out at an endocrinology department in Xi'an, China. Each patient gave 7.5 to 10 milliliters of peripheral blood, collected in an EDTA anticoagulant tube. Ficoll Paque Plus density gradient separation was used to isolate PBMCs, and no further T cell sorting was done. An Agilent 2100 Bioanalyzer and agarose gel were used to check RNA quality, while a NanoDrop 2000 measured RNA concentration. From cysteine to phenylalanine, the CDR3 is 14 amino acids long. Only the CDR3 region is kept as DNA, spanning 42 bases read in frame from base 1. Deletion took 3 bases off V and 5 bases off J, with a span of 10 bases between the germline ends.

In this sample, this clonotype turned up a few times. Its antigen has not been determined. The sample holds no much larger clone one base away, and base qualities are not on file. The sequencing used peripheral blood mononuclear cells (PBMCs), collected when the disease was refractory, from a patient treated with antithyroid drugs. The origin of this receptor is a female donor with Graves disease. This sequence uses TRBV12-3 or TRBV12-4 and TRBJ1-4, with TRBD1 as a weak D call on 6 bases. Here the CDR3 is given as CASSFDRLNEKLFF. The nucleotide sequence is given as TGTGCCAGCAGTTTCGACAGGTTGAATGAAAAACTGTTTTTT.